The 32 T cell receptor beta chains below come from one sample, sequenced in a study of T cells in localized non-small cell lung cancer. This table comes from immunoSEQ multiplex PCR, and its TCRdb copy is limited to in-frame clones, with some not included. This table has about 53,000 clones, over 70% appearing once. Here the sequenced sample was peripheral blood mononuclear cells, taken before any cancer treatment. These receptors were collected from a man aged 40 to 70 with stage III lung adenocarcinoma.

The chain is built from TRBV2 and TRBJ1-2, with 7 positions matching TRBD1. V lost 4 bases to trimming and J lost 8 bases; unmatched junction nucleotides: 7. Germline V gene data show CDR1 as SNHLY and CDR2 as FYNNEI. The CDR3 is made up of 13 amino acids. CDR3 DNA: TGTGCCAGCAGTGTGGGGACAGAGCGGGGCTACACCTTC. It yields the protein CASSVGTERGYTF.

The chain couples TRBV6-1 to TRBJ2-3; no clear D. There are 13 residues in the CDR3. V lost 2 bases and J lost 5, with 8 bases in between. Germline assignment: CDR1 MNHNS and CDR2 SASEGT. CDR3 in DNA: TGTGCCAGCAGTGAACTATCCATAGATACGCAGTATTTT. Protein product: CASSELSIDTQYF.

The genes are TRBV4-3 and TRBJ1-6; maybe TRBD1 (5 bases). The germline V gene encodes CDR1 LGHNA and CDR2 YSLEER. The CDR3 runs to 15 residues. With 0 bases removed from V and 10 bases from J, the gap between germline ends came to 13 bases. Here the CDR3 reads CASSQDRTRESPLHF. The CDR3 DNA is TGCGCCAGCAGCCAAGATCGGACCAGGGAGTCACCCCTCCACTTT.

The genes are TRBV7-9 and TRBJ2-7; the match to TRBD1 covers 9 bases. In germline, CDR1 is SEHNR, CDR2 FQNEAQ (reference sequence). CDR3 length equals 13 residues. The V and J ends lost 5 bases and 5 bases, in that order; junction bases with no gene match: 4. The CDR3 DNA follows: TGTGCCAGCAGCCCTACAGGGGGCGACGAGCAGTACTTC. Translated: CASSPTGGDEQYF.

V usage is TRBV5-4 and J usage is TRBJ1-2, with 9 bases lining up with TRBD1. The V gene's germline CDR1 is SGHNT and CDR2 YYREEE (reference sequence). V was clipped by 8 bases and J by 5 bases; unmatched bases: 25. This CDR3 has 19 residues. The CDR3 reads CARVRIPPGQGMGVYGYTF. For the CDR3, the DNA is TGTGCCAGAGTTCGGATTCCCCCGGGACAGGGAATGGGGGTATATGGCTACACCTTC.

The rearrangement links TRBV5-6 to TRBJ1-6, with D perhaps matching TRBD1 (6 bases). Germline V lookup: CDR1 SGHDT, CDR2 YYEEEE. This CDR3 has 17 residues. The V end was cut by 4 bases, the J end by 7 bases, with 21 bases between. This CDR3 is CASSPHHVGGQNSPLHF. The CDR3 DNA follows: TGTGCCAGCAGCCCACACCATGTGGGGGGGCAAAATTCACCCCTCCACTTT.

This rearrangement joins TRBV29-1 to TRBJ1-1; no definite D call. Germline loops: CDR1 SQVTM, CDR2 ANQGSEA. CDR3 length equals 12 residues. V was shortened by 6 bases and J by 4 bases, with 12 bases between the two germline ends. In DNA form, the CDR3 reads TGCAGCGTCCCGATTGGCGGCACTGAAGCTTTCTTT. Translation gives CSVPIGGTEAFF.

The chain links TRBV11-3 to TRBJ1-1, with D unclear. The CDR3 totals 11 residues. V lost 3 bases and J 7 bases, leaving 6 bases between the germline ends. The germline V gene has CDR1 SGHNT and CDR2 YENEEA. The CDR3 DNA follows: TGTGCCAGCAGCTTGTTGGATGAAGCTTTCTTT. It specifies CASSLLDEAFF. The complete variable domain, with remaining parts taken from reference TRBV11-3 and TRBJ1-1, reads EAGVVQSPRYKIIEKKQPVAFWCNPISGHNTLYWYLQNLGQGPELLIRYENEEAVDDSQLPKDRFSAERLKGVDSTLKIQPAELGDSAVYLCASSLLDEAFFGQGTRLTVV.

The V call is TRBV9, the J call TRBJ2-5, with a tentative D call TRBD2 (6 bases). Germline assignment: CDR1 SGDLS and CDR2 YYNGEE. The V gene lost 2 bases and the J gene lost 5 bases, with 13 bases spanning the gap. The CDR3 contains 14 residues. The CDR3 sequence: CASSVTRGGETQYF. CDR3 in DNA: TGTGCCAGCAGCGTGACTAGAGGAGGGGAGACCCAGTACTTC. Based on the CDR3 plus reference TRBV9 and TRBJ2-5, the full variable domain is DSGVTQTPKHLITATGQRVTLRCSPRSGDLSVYWYQQSLDQGLQFLIQYYNGEERAKGNILERFSAQQFPDLHSELNLSSLELGDSALYFCASSVTRGGETQYFGPGTRLLVL.

The J gene is TRBJ2-1, the V gene TRBV6-5, with TRBD1 matching over 7 bases. CDR1 and CDR2 from the germline V gene are MNHEY and SVGAGI. Germline trimming cut 3 bases from V and 6 bases from J; bases unmatched to any gene: 5. This CDR3 region has 14 residues. The CDR3 region has the DNA TGTGCCAGCAGTTATAGGGCAGGGGGCAATGAGCAGTTCTTC. This sequence encodes CASSYRAGGNEQFF.

V usage is TRBV5-1 and J usage is TRBJ2-7, with 16 bases fitting TRBD2. The junction had 15 bases not matched to a gene; V was cut back by 3 bases and J by 9 bases. The CDR3 is 18 amino acids. Germline lookup yields CDR1 SGHRS and CDR2 YFSETQ. The CDR3 region is CASSSLGTGTSGRDGQYF. CDR3 coding DNA: TGCGCCAGCAGCTCCCTCGGGACCGGGACTAGCGGGAGGGACGGGCAGTACTTC.

The V call is TRBV9, the J call TRBJ2-1; D is unclear. CDR1 SGDLS and CDR2 YYNGEE come from the germline V gene. CDR3 size: 13 residues. The germline V and J ends were trimmed by 0 bases and 9 bases, with 10 bases remaining between them. The CDR3 nucleotides are TGTGCCAGCAGCGTAGAACCGGTCGGTGAGCAGTTCTTC. As protein: CASSVEPVGEQFF.

The chain joins TRBV6-1 to TRBJ2-5; 9 bases align to TRBD1. The CDR3 loop spans 17 amino acids. V shed 4 bases and J 1 base; nucleotides not matched to a gene: 10. Germline V gives CDR1 MNHNS, CDR2 SASEGT. CDR3 nucleotide sequence: TGTGCCAGCAGTGGGCTTGGGACAGGGAGCGCCCAAGAGACCCAGTACTTC. Translating gives CASSGLGTGSAQETQYF.

The rearrangement uses TRBV5-1 and TRBJ2-5; D is unresolved. V was cut by 0 bases and J by 2 bases, with 8 bases left in between. The CDR3 consists of 14 residues. From germline, CDR1 is SGHRS and CDR2 YFSETQ. This CDR3 is CASSLGSSQETQYF. The CDR3 DNA reads as TGCGCCAGCAGCTTGGGAAGTAGTCAAGAGACCCAGTACTTC.

The chain recombines TRBV7-9 with TRBJ2-5, with D possibly being TRBD2 (5 bases). Trimming shortened V by 1 base and J by 5 bases, and 11 bases separated the two germline ends. The CDR3 extends over 14 amino acids. Germline values: CDR1 SEHNR, CDR2 FQNEAQ (reference sequence). The CDR3 region has the DNA TGTGCCAGCAGCTTAGGAGGGTTAGGGGAGACCCAGTACTTC. Translated: CASSLGGLGETQYF. The complete variable domain, with remaining parts taken from reference TRBV7-9 and TRBJ2-5, reads DTGVSQNPRHKITKRGQNVTFRCDPISEHNRLYWYRQTLGQGPEFLTYFQNEAQLEKSRLLSDRFSAERPKGSFSTLEIQRTEQGDSAMYLCASSLGGLGETQYFGPGTRLLVL.

V is TRBV4-1 and J is TRBJ2-3; 11 nucleotides line up with TRBD2. Losses at the gene ends were 0 bases for V and 5 bases for J; bases not matched to a gene: 13. The CDR3 runs to 19 residues. CDR1 and CDR2 from the germline V gene are MGHRA and YSYEKL. The CDR3 spells CASSQESRLAGGYVDTQYF. Here the CDR3 DNA reads TGCGCCAGCAGCCAAGAATCCCGGCTAGCGGGAGGATATGTAGATACGCAGTATTTT.

J is TRBJ1-4 and V is TRBV5-8, with a tentative D call TRBD1 (6 bases). There are 14 residues in the CDR3. Trimming cost V 6 bases and J 5 bases, with 14 bases left between them. Germline V gene lookup returns CDR1 SGHTS and CDR2 YDEGEE. The CDR3 loop is CASTNREANEKLFF. The CDR3 nucleotides are TGTGCCAGCACCAACAGGGAGGCCAATGAAAAACTGTTTTTT.

The V gene is TRBV25-1, the J gene TRBJ2-7; D call uncertain. CDR1 is MGHDK and CDR2 is SYGVNS in the germline V gene. The germline V and J ends were trimmed by 5 bases and 0 bases, with 2 bases remaining between them. This CDR3 contains 11 residues. DNA for the CDR3: TGTGCCAGCAGTTACTCCTACGAGCAGTACTTC. Residues: CASSYSYEQYF.

The chain combines TRBV5-1 with TRBJ2-3; no clear D gene. This CDR3 is 16 amino acids long. The V gene lost 1 base and the J gene lost 2 bases, with 14 bases spanning the gap. CDR1 SGHRS and CDR2 YFSETQ come from the germline V gene. Here the CDR3 reads CASSLYGELVTDTQYF. The CDR3 nucleotides read TGCGCCAGCAGCTTGTATGGGGAATTGGTCACAGATACGCAGTATTTT.

The V gene is TRBV15, the J gene TRBJ1-5; D is uncertain. Trimming removed 5 bases from V and 9 bases from J, with 11 bases in between. The CDR3 totals 12 residues. Germline loops: CDR1 LNHNV, CDR2 YYDKDF (reference sequence). The DNA for the CDR3 is TGTGCCACCAGCTCATCGGTAGGGCCCCAGCATTTT. Amino acid sequence: CATSSSVGPQHF.

The chain joins TRBV5-4 to TRBJ2-1; D perhaps matches TRBD2 (6 bases). Germline V lookup: CDR1 SGHNT, CDR2 YYREEE (reference sequence). This CDR3 comprises 15 residues. V lost 5 bases to trimming and J lost 6 bases, with 18 bases between them. In DNA, the CDR3 is TGTGCCAGCAGTCTCGGCCTCCCTAGCGTCAATGAGCAGTTCTTC. Its translation is CASSLGLPSVNEQFF.

V is TRBV28 and J is TRBJ1-4; 12 nucleotides match TRBD1. Germline V CDR1 and CDR2: MDHEN, SYDVKM. V lost 5 bases to trimming and J lost 8 bases; unmatched junction nucleotides: 12. CDR3 length: 17 amino acids. The CDR3 is CASSPPGQGAGGEKLFF. CDR3 in DNA: TGTGCCAGCAGTCCCCCGGGACAGGGGGCGGGGGGGGAAAAACTGTTTTTT. Looking up the rest from reference TRBV28 and TRBJ1-4 gives the full variable domain: DVKVTQSSRYLVKRTGEKVFLECVQDMDHENMFWYRQDPGLGLRLIYFSYDVKMKEKGDIPEGYSVSREKKERFSLILESASTNQTSMYLCASSPPGQGAGGEKLFFGSGTQLSVL.

This chain links TRBV6-1 with TRBJ2-5, with D possibly matching TRBD2 (5 bases). The V gene's germline CDR1 is MNHNS and CDR2 SASEGT. Trimming took 1 base from V and 5 from J, leaving 14 bases between them. The CDR3 totals 15 residues. The DNA for the CDR3 is TGTGCCAGCAGTGAAGGCGGGCTCAGGACGGAGACCCAGTACTTC. It translates to CASSEGGLRTETQYF.

V usage is TRBV29-1 and J usage is TRBJ1-1; D not resolved. This CDR3 comprises 13 residues. V shed 5 bases and J shed 3 bases, with 13 bases lying between them. Germline CDR1 and CDR2: SQVTM and ANQGSEA. The CDR3 nucleotides are TGCAGCGTTCGGGTTTTGAGGGACACTGAAGCTTTCTTT. This encodes CSVRVLRDTEAFF.

The CDR3 sequence is CASSPTGLAYEQYF. In nucleotides, the CDR3 is TGCGCCAGCAGCCCGACGGGACTAGCGTACGAGCAGTACTTC. V usage is TRBV4-1 and J usage is TRBJ2-7; 10 bases are a match to TRBD2. V shed 4 bases, J shed 4 bases, and the junction held 4 bases outside the gene matches. This CDR3 spans 14 amino acids. Germline CDR1 reads MGHRA; CDR2 reads YSYEKL.

In its sample, this clone was seen once. This chain uses TRBV7-9 with TRBJ2-5; D gene uncertain. Per germline, CDR1 SEHNR and CDR2 FQNEAQ (reference sequence). The CDR3 has 14 residues. V was cut by 2 bases and J by 5 bases, with 12 bases left in between. CDR3: CASSLTPQVETQYF. CDR3 in DNA: TGTGCCAGCAGCTTAACACCCCAGGTCGAGACCCAGTACTTC.

This clone has only a few counts. The chain is built from TRBV6-1 and TRBJ2-7; 7 bases align to TRBD1. V was pared by 4 bases and J by 3 bases, with 3 bases of the junction left unmatched. This CDR3 comprises 13 residues. Per germline, CDR1 MNHNS and CDR2 SASEGT. The CDR3 protein is CASSAHRGYEQYF. For the CDR3, the DNA is TGTGCCAGCAGTGCCCACAGGGGCTACGAGCAGTACTTC.

The chain employs TRBV6-4 and TRBJ1-6; no firm D call. V dropped 10 bases and J dropped 6 bases, with 13 bases sitting between them. CDR3 length equals 13 residues. CDR1 and CDR2 from the germline V gene are MRHNA and SNTAGT. The CDR3 bases are TGTGCCACCGATACTGGGTTTAATTCACCCCTCCACTTT. Translating it yields CATDTGFNSPLHF.

V and J are TRBV19 and TRBJ2-4; a possible D gene is TRBD2 (5 bases). The CDR3 extends over 13 amino acids. The V gene lost 6 bases and the J gene lost 8 bases, with 14 bases spanning the gap. CDR1 is LNHDA, CDR2 SQIVND, per germline (reference sequence). The CDR3 sequence is CASSMTTVDIQYF. In DNA form, the CDR3 reads TGTGCCAGTAGCATGACTACAGTGGACATTCAGTACTTC.

This chain uses TRBV2 with TRBJ2-5, with a weak D call TRBD1 (8 bases). The CDR3 loop spans 13 amino acids. Germline V gene data show CDR1 as SNHLY and CDR2 as FYNNEI. V was shortened by 5 bases and J by 9 bases, with 16 bases between the two germline ends. The CDR3 coding sequence is TGTGCCAGCAGTCGGGGGGACAGGCCACCCCAGTACTTC. Translating it yields CASSRGDRPPQYF.

This clone came up a few times. The chain has TRBV15 and TRBJ2-7; 7 bases line up with TRBD2. Germline V gene lookup returns CDR1 LNHNV and CDR2 YYDKDF (reference sequence). CDR3 length: 16 residues. Losses at the gene ends were 2 bases for V and 0 bases for J; bases not matched to a gene: 7. CDR3 sequence (DNA): TGTGCCACCAGCAGATCGGGGCGGGGGAACTCCTACGAGCAGTACTTC. This gives the protein CATSRSGRGNSYEQYF.

This chain joins TRBV6-1 and TRBJ1-2; D unresolved. The CDR3 has 13 residues. Germline CDR1 is MNHNS and CDR2 is SASEGT. V gave up 0 bases and J gave up 3 bases, with 5 bases separating them. This CDR3 reads CASSEALDYGYTF. CDR3 bases: TGTGCCAGCAGTGAAGCGCTTGACTATGGCTACACCTTC.